The 14 T cell receptor beta chains in this list originate from one sample, sequenced in a study of control samples from healthy donors and cancer patients. Measured with immunoSEQ multiplex PCR; TCRdb has only the in-frame clones, and not every one. The top ten clones hold approximately 3% of a sample with some 150,000 clones, approximately 91% of them seen once. The source material was blood. These receptors were collected from a young man in good health.

The chain joins TRBV24-1 to TRBJ2-5, with TRBD2 identical over 13 bases. V lost 4 bases to trimming and J lost 1 base; unmatched junction nucleotides: 5. The CDR3 is 17 amino acids. The V gene's germline CDR1 is KGHDR and CDR2 SFDVKD. The CDR3 loop reads CATSDPTSGGLQETQYF. CDR3 DNA sequence: TGTGCCACCAGTGACCCGACTAGCGGGGGGCTCCAAGAGACCCAGTACTTC.

This chain connects TRBV6-4 to TRBJ1-6, with unresolved D. V was trimmed by 3 bases and J by 0 bases, leaving 3 bases between them. Germline V gives CDR1 MRHNA, CDR2 SNTAGT. The CDR3 has 14 amino acids. The CDR3 DNA follows: TGTGCCAGCAGTGAGGGCTCCTATAATTCACCCCTCCACTTT. Amino acids: CASSEGSYNSPLHF.

The rearrangement uses TRBV29-1 and TRBJ1-2, with 10 bases matching TRBD1. Germline CDR1 is SQVTM and CDR2 is ANQGSEA. The CDR3 is 14 amino acids. The DNA for the CDR3 is TGCGGAGCCCCCTACCGGGACAGGGGCGTTGGCTACACCTTC. As protein: CGAPYRDRGVGYTF.

This sequence joins TRBV7-8 and TRBJ1-1, with D perhaps matching TRBD1 (5 bases). The V and J ends lost 2 bases and 6 bases respectively, with 10 bases between them. The CDR3 is 13 amino acids. Germline V lookup: CDR1 SGHVS, CDR2 FQNEAQ. CDR3 in DNA: TGTGCCAGCAGCTTAACCGACAGTCCTGAAGCTTTCTTT. The encoded protein is CASSLTDSPEAFF.

The V call is TRBV27, the J call TRBJ2-1; 11 positions agree with TRBD2. V lost 7 bases to trimming and J lost 7 bases; unmatched junction nucleotides: 9. CDR3 length: 15 residues. Germline V lookup: CDR1 MNHEY, CDR2 SMNVEV (reference sequence). In DNA form, the CDR3 reads TGTGCCAGCACCCTAGCGGGGGGCCCTTTTAATGAGCAGTTCTTC. Its protein is CASTLAGGPFNEQFF.

This clone has just one count. V usage is TRBV29-1 and J usage is TRBJ2-3, with 9 bases matching TRBD2. Germline lookup yields CDR1 SQVTM and CDR2 ANQGSEA. V lost 4 bases, J lost 4 bases, and 3 bases stayed unmatched. The length of the CDR3 is 13 residues. The CDR3 bases are TGCAGCGTTGTTAGCGGGGGAGCAGATACGCAGTATTTT. It specifies CSVVSGGADTQYF.

The chain is built from TRBV6-5 and TRBJ2-7; no firm D call. CDR3 length: 11 amino acids. Trimming cost V 11 bases and J 2 bases, with 10 bases left between them. Germline assignment: CDR1 MNHEY and CDR2 SVGAGI. In DNA, the CDR3 is TGTGCCGCCATAACCCCCTACGAGCAGTACTTC. Its protein is CAAITPYEQYF.

The chain has TRBV2 and TRBJ1-4; D may be TRBD1 (5 bases). The CDR3 is 15 amino acids. Trimming stripped 1 base from V and 3 bases from J, with 9 bases between. Germline assignment: CDR1 SNHLY and CDR2 FYNNEI. The CDR3 reads CASSEGGRANEKLFF. CDR3 in DNA: TGTGCCAGCAGTGAAGGTGGCAGGGCTAATGAAAAACTGTTTTTT.

CDR3 amino acids: CATSDPGLDSNEQFF. CDR3 in DNA: TGTGCCACCAGTGACCCGGGACTAGATTCCAATGAGCAGTTCTTC. This rearrangement joins TRBV24-1 to TRBJ2-1; 8 bases are a match to TRBD2. The V gene's germline CDR1 is KGHDR and CDR2 SFDVKD. The ends lost 4 bases at V and 6 bases at J; junction bases unmatched: 7. The CDR3 has 15 residues.

The CDR3 nucleotides read TGTGCCAGCAGTTCACGAACCACAACCCGGGACAATTCACCCCTCCACTTT. Translation gives CASSSRTTTRDNSPLHF. The chain employs TRBV25-1 and TRBJ1-6; the D gene is possibly TRBD1 (5 bases). V gave up 5 bases and J gave up 7 bases, with 21 bases separating them. Germline V CDR1 and CDR2: MGHDK, SYGVNS. The CDR3 covers 17 residues.

The chain is built from TRBV11-3 and TRBJ1-1; a weak D match, TRBD1 (5 bases). CDR1 and CDR2 (germline): SGHNT, YENEEA. The ends were cut back, 1 base at V and 0 bases at J, with 9 bases in the middle. The CDR3 length is 15 residues. CDR3: CASSLGRGLNTEAFF. For the CDR3, the DNA is TGTGCCAGCAGCTTAGGCCGGGGCTTGAACACTGAAGCTTTCTTT.

The genes are TRBV29-1 and TRBJ1-2; D uncertain. The CDR3 totals 11 residues. Germline values: CDR1 SQVTM, CDR2 ANQGSEA. V shed 3 bases and J shed 4 bases, with 6 bases lying between them. The CDR3 region is CSVDSGYGYTF. The CDR3 coding sequence is TGCAGCGTTGACTCGGGCTATGGCTACACCTTC. The complete variable domain, with remaining parts taken from reference TRBV29-1 and TRBJ1-2, reads SAVISQKPSRDICQRGTSLTIQCQVDSQVTMMFWYRQQPGQSLTLIATANQGSEATYESGFVIDKFPISRPNLTFSTLTVSNMSPEDSSIYLCSVDSGYGYTFGSGTRLTVV.

V usage is TRBV29-1 and J usage is TRBJ1-2, with 7 bases that match TRBD1. The CDR3 length is 12 residues. The V and J ends lost 6 bases and 8 bases, in that order; junction bases with no gene match: 9. CDR1 is SQVTM, CDR2 ANQGSEA, per germline. The CDR3 sequence: CSVASGGIGYTF. CDR3 nucleotides: TGCAGCGTAGCGTCAGGGGGGATCGGCTACACCTTC.

As DNA, the CDR3 is TGTGCCAGCAGTCCCCGGAGTCTTAACTATGGCTACACCTTC. Translating it yields CASSPRSLNYGYTF. The chain links TRBV27 to TRBJ1-2, with D unresolved. V lost 5 bases and J 1 base, leaving 11 bases between the germline ends. In germline, CDR1 is MNHEY, CDR2 SMNVEV (reference sequence). The CDR3 contains 14 residues.